A selection of T cell receptor beta chains follows, all from one sample in a study of OX40 agonist ivuxolimab in advanced cancers. Clones were read by immunoSEQ multiplex PCR, and TCRdb kept only the in-frame ones, dropping some. The sample has 40,000 to 50,000 clones, 89% seen once; the top ten hold roughly 0.53%. The sample here was CD4+ or CD8+ T cells sorted from blood, taken in a trial of the OX40 agonist ivuxolimab. The receptors derive from an adult with an advanced solid tumor such as melanoma, head and neck, liver or kidney cancer. Both conserved end residues are part of each CDR3. A D gene is named only where the DNA matches it firmly. Expanded clones get a size class; other rows say once, few or many, or leave the size out.

j_gene,len,d_gene,abundance,v_gene,CDR3nt,CDR3aa
TRBJ1-5,16,TRBD1,NA,TRBV7-2,TGTGCCAGCAGCTTAACAGGGACAGGGAGGCATCAGCCCCAGCATTTT,CASSLTGTGRHQPQHF
TRBJ2-3,15,TRBD2,NA,TRBV7-2,TGTGCCAGCAGCCCGGGGGGGCCTAGCACAGATACGCAGTATTTT,CASSPGGPSTDTQYF
TRBJ1-2,14,NA,NA,TRBV9,TGTGCCAGCAGCCTCGGGACGGATAACTATGGCTACACCTTC,CASSLGTDNYGYTF
TRBJ2-2,14,NA,NA,TRBV19,TGTGCCAGTAGTATTTCGCCAAACACCGGGGAGCTGTTTTTT,CASSISPNTGELFF
TRBJ1-1,13,NA,few,TRBV29-1,TGCAGCGGGGCCCAAGGTACGAACACTGAAGCTTTCTTT,CSGAQGTNTEAFF
TRBJ2-7,12,NA,NA,TRBV7-9,TGTGCCAGCAGCCCTACAGGCTACGAGCAGTACTTC,CASSPTGYEQYF
TRBJ1-1,13,NA,NA,TRBV4-2,TGTGCCAGCAGCCTTAGATTGAACACTGAAGCTTTCTTT,CASSLRLNTEAFF
TRBJ2-7,14,TRBD2,NA,TRBV6-6,TGTGCCAGCAGTTACCGAGGGGAGGGCTACGAGCAGTACTTC,CASSYRGEGYEQYF
TRBJ1-6,12,NA,once,TRBV2,TGTGCCAGCAGTGAAGTATTGGCACCCCTCCACTTT,CASSEVLAPLHF
TRBJ1-1,14,TRBD1,NA,TRBV11-3,TGTGCCAGCAGCTCATCCCCGGACAGGCCTGAAGCTTTCTTT,CASSSSPDRPEAFF
TRBJ2-6,17,NA,NA,TRBV14,TGTGCCAGCAGCCAGCAACTTATGAGCTCTGGGGCCAACGTCCTGACTTTC,CASSQQLMSSGANVLTF
TRBJ2-3,15,NA,NA,TRBV11-3,TGTGCCAGCAGCTTAGGTAGGGGCGGCACAGATACGCAGTATTTT,CASSLGRGGTDTQYF
TRBJ1-1,15,TRBD1,NA,TRBV7-2,TGTGCCAGCAGCCGACGACAGGGGCTGAACACTGAAGCTTTCTTT,CASSRRQGLNTEAFF
TRBJ2-2,15,TRBD2,NA,TRBV11-3,TGTGCCAGCAGCCACCGCGGGGGGAACACCGGGGAGCTGTTTTTT,CASSHRGGNTGELFF
TRBJ1-1,14,NA,NA,TRBV6-1,TGTGCCAGCAGACAACAGGGAATCCCCACTGAAGCTTTCTTT,CASRQQGIPTEAFF
TRBJ2-1,14,NA,NA,TRBV19,TGTGCCAGTAGCCAAAGGCTAGCCTCCAATGAGCAGTTCTTC,CASSQRLASNEQFF
TRBJ2-7,14,NA,NA,TRBV11-2,TGTGCCAGCAGCCCCCGGGACGGGTACTACGAGCAGTACTTC,CASSPRDGYYEQYF
TRBJ1-2,10,NA,few,TRBV6-1,TGTGCCAGCAGCGACTATGGCTACACCTTC,CASSDYGYTF
TRBJ2-3,17,TRBD2,NA,TRBV19,TGTGCCAGTAGACCGGAGCGGGGGGGCTATGGCACAGATACGCAGTATTTT,CASRPERGGYGTDTQYF
TRBJ2-2,14,NA,NA,TRBV5-6,TGTGCCAGCAGCACAACAGGGGGGGACGGGGAGCTGTTTTTT,CASSTTGGDGELFF
TRBJ1-1,15,TRBD1,NA,TRBV11-2,TGTGCCAGCAGCTTTACAGGGGCTAGCGGGACTGAAGCTTTCTTT,CASSFTGASGTEAFF
TRBJ2-5,14,NA,NA,TRBV10-3,TGTGCCATCAGTGACAGTCAGGGCGGGGAGACCCAGTACTTC,CAISDSQGGETQYF
TRBJ2-3,14,NA,NA,TRBV7-2,TGTGCCAGCAGCTTGGAGGGGGCTACAGATACGCAGTATTTT,CASSLEGATDTQYF
TRBJ2-1,15,TRBD2,NA,TRBV5-4,TGTGCCAGCTGGTGGGGGGGGAGTTCCTACAATGAGCAGTTCTTC,CASWWGGSSYNEQFF
TRBJ2-3,16,TRBD2,NA,TRBV7-2,TGTGCCAGCTGGCCTAGCGGGGGGGCCCGAGCAGATACGCAGTATTTT,CASWPSGGARADTQYF
TRBJ2-6,17,NA,NA,TRBV5-5,TGTGCCAGCGGTGTTATGCTCGCACAAAGTCGGGCCAACGTCCTGACTTTC,CASGVMLAQSRANVLTF
TRBJ1-2,12,NA,once,TRBV28,TGTGCCAGCAGTTATAGGCTCTCTGGCTACACCTTC,CASSYRLSGYTF
TRBJ1-2,10,NA,once,TRBV29-1,TGCAGCGTCCAGAGGGGAGGCTACACCTTC,CSVQRGGYTF
TRBJ2-5,13,NA,NA,TRBV7-2,TGTGCCAGCAGCAAGACAGATTGGGGGACCCAGTACTTC,CASSKTDWGTQYF
TRBJ2-6,16,TRBD1,NA,TRBV29-1,TGCAGCGTAGACACAGGGGGCGTGGCCGGGGCCAACGTCCTGACTTTC,CSVDTGGVAGANVLTF
TRBJ1-1,14,NA,NA,TRBV7-2,TGTGCCAGCAGCTTAGGCAGGGGGAACACTGAAGCTTTCTTT,CASSLGRGNTEAFF
TRBJ1-4,15,NA,few,TRBV19,TGTGCCAGTACCTCCGGGGAGACCCTTAATGAAAAACTGTTTTTT,CASTSGETLNEKLFF
TRBJ2-7,12,NA,NA,TRBV7-9,TGTGCCAGCGGATACCAGGGGTACGAGCAGTACTTC,CASGYQGYEQYF
TRBJ2-3,13,NA,few,TRBV4-3,TGCGCCAGCAGCCAAGGATACTCAGATACGCAGTATTTT,CASSQGYSDTQYF
TRBJ1-2,14,TRBD1,once,TRBV2,TGTGCCAGCAGTAGGACAGGGGATAACTATGGCTACACCTTC,CASSRTGDNYGYTF
TRBJ2-3,15,TRBD2,NA,TRBV5-6,TGTGCCAGCAGCCAGGGACTAGGTCCCACAGATACGCAGTATTTT,CASSQGLGPTDTQYF
TRBJ1-3,16,TRBD1,few,TRBV30,TGTGCCTGGAAGAGGGACAGGGCCGACTCTGGAAACACCATATATTTT,CAWKRDRADSGNTIYF
TRBJ1-1,13,NA,NA,TRBV19,TGTGCCAGTAGTAGCCAGGGAAACACTGAAGCTTTCTTT,CASSSQGNTEAFF
TRBJ1-4,16,TRBD1,once,TRBV4-2,TGTGCCAGCAGCCAAGGACCGACAGGGGGCGACGAAAAACTGTTTTTT,CASSQGPTGGDEKLFF
TRBJ1-1,14,TRBD1,few,TRBV7-8,TGTGCCAGCAGCTTGAGGGGGCGGGTAACTGAAGCTTTCTTT,CASSLRGRVTEAFF
TRBJ1-5,15,TRBD1,once,TRBV18,TGTGCCAGCTCACCGGATGGACAGGGGGGTCAGCCCCAGCATTTT,CASSPDGQGGQPQHF
TRBJ2-1,12,NA,NA,TRBV27,TGTGCCAGCAGCGCCTTATACAATGAGCAGTTCTTC,CASSALYNEQFF
TRBJ2-7,13,TRBD1,NA,TRBV27,TGTGCCAGCAGTTCTTGGGACAGCTACGAGCAGTACTTC,CASSSWDSYEQYF
TRBJ1-2,16,NA,NA,TRBV5-6,TGTGCCAGCAGCTCTTTCCTTCAGGGCTTAAACTATGGCTACACCTTC,CASSSFLQGLNYGYTF
TRBJ1-3,14,NA,NA,TRBV5-6,TGTGCCAGCAGCGCACGGCGAACTGGAAACACCATATATTTT,CASSARRTGNTIYF
TRBJ2-3,15,TRBD1,NA,TRBV28,TGTGCCAGCAGTTCCTGGGACAGGGGGGATGATACGCAGTATTTT,CASSSWDRGDDTQYF
TRBJ2-3,17,TRBD2,NA,TRBV5-6,TGTGCCAGCAGCTTACGACTAGCGGGAGGGCTGACAGATACGCAGTATTTT,CASSLRLAGGLTDTQYF
TRBJ1-6,14,NA,NA,TRBV5-1,TGCGCCAGCAGCTTGGGGTGGGGGGATTCACCCCTCCACTTT,CASSLGWGDSPLHF
TRBJ2-3,14,TRBD1,once,TRBV5-1,TGCGCCAGCAGCTTTGGGACAGGGGAAGATACGCAGTATTTT,CASSFGTGEDTQYF
TRBJ2-3,14,TRBD2,NA,TRBV19,TGTGCCAGTAGTATAGGTGGGGGGGCAGATACGCAGTATTTT,CASSIGGGADTQYF
TRBJ2-1,18,TRBD2,NA,TRBV4-3,TGCGCCAGCAGCCAAGAACACCTAGCGGGGGGCCTCTACAATGAGCAGTTCTTC,CASSQEHLAGGLYNEQFF
TRBJ2-5,17,TRBD2,NA,TRBV10-3,TGTGCCATCAGTGAGTCGACCAGCGGGGGAACCCAAGAGACCCAGTACTTC,CAISESTSGGTQETQYF
TRBJ1-2,15,NA,NA,TRBV9,TGTGCCAGCAGCGTAGCTACGAGCGGGGCCTATGGCTACACCTTC,CASSVATSGAYGYTF
TRBJ1-1,17,NA,NA,TRBV4-1,TGCGCCAGCAGCCAACGAGTCAGGGCCTTCGAGAACACTGAAGCTTTCTTT,CASSQRVRAFENTEAFF
TRBJ2-7,17,NA,NA,TRBV21-1,TGTGCCAGCAGCAAAGCGGCCTACAGGATGGGTGCCTACGAGCAGTACTTC,CASSKAAYRMGAYEQYF
TRBJ1-4,18,NA,NA,TRBV7-9,TGTGCCAGCAGCCCATTAGGAAGGAGAGGTGGGATGAACGAAAAACTGTTTTTT,CASSPLGRRGGMNEKLFF
TRBJ1-3,11,NA,NA,TRBV13,TGTGCCAGCAGCTTATCAAACACCATATATTTT,CASSLSNTIYF
TRBJ2-3,12,NA,NA,TRBV7-8,TGTGCCAGCAGCGCGGGGCCCGGTACGCAGTATTTT,CASSAGPGTQYF
TRBJ1-2,12,NA,NA,TRBV25-1,TGTGCCAGCAGTGAATACCAGGGAGGCTACACCTTC,CASSEYQGGYTF
TRBJ2-3,14,TRBD2,NA,TRBV7-7,TGTGCTAGCAGCCCGGGACTAGCAGGAGATACGCAGTATTTT,CASSPGLAGDTQYF